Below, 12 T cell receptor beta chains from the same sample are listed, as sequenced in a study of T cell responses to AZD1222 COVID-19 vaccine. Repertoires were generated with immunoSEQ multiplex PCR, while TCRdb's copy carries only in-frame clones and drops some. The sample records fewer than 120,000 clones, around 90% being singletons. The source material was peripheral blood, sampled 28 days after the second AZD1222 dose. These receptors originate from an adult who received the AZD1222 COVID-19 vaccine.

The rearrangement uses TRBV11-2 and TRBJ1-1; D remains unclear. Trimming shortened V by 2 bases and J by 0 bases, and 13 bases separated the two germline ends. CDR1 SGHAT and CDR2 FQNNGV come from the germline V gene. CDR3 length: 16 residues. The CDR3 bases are TGTGCCAGCAGCTTATTCGCATCGAATTTGAACACTGAAGCTTTCTTT. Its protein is CASSLFASNLNTEAFF.

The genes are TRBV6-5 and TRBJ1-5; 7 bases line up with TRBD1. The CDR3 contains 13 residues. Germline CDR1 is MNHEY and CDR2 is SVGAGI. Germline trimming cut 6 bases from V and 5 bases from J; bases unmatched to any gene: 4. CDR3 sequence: CASRRQGYQPQHF. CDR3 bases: TGTGCCAGCAGGCGACAGGGCTATCAGCCCCAGCATTTT.

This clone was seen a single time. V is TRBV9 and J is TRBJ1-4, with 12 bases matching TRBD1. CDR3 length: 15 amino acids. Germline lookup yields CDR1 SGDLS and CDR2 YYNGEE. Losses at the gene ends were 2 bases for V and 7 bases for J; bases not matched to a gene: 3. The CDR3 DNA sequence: TGTGCCAGCAGCGTGGGGGACAGGGGGCTTGAAAAACTGTTTTTT. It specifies CASSVGDRGLEKLFF.

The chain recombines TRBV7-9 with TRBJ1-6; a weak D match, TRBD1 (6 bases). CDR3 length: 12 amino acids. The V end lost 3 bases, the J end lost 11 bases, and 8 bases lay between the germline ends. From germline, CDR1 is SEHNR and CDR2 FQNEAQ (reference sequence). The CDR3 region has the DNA TGTGCCAGCAGCTTGGCAGGGGCACCCCTCCACTTT. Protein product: CASSLAGAPLHF.

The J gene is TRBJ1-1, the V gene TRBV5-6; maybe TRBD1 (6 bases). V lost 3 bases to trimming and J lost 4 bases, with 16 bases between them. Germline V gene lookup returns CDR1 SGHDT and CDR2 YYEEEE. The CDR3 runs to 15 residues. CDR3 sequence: CASSWGNRVRTEAFF. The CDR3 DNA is TGTGCCAGCAGCTGGGGCAACAGGGTACGCACTGAAGCTTTCTTT.

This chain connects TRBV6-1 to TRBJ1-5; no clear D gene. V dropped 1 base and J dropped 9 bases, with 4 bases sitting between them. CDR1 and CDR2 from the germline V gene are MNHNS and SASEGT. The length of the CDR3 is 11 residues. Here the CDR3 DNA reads TGTGCCAGCAGTGAAGTACCGCCCCAGCATTTT. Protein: CASSEVPPQHF.

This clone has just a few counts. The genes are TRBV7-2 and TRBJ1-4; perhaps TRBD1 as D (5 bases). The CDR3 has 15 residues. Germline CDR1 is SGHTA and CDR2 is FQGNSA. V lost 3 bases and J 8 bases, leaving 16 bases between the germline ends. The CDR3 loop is CASSFVSGSKEKLFF. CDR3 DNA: TGTGCCAGCAGCTTTGTTTCAGGGTCGAAGGAAAAACTGTTTTTT.

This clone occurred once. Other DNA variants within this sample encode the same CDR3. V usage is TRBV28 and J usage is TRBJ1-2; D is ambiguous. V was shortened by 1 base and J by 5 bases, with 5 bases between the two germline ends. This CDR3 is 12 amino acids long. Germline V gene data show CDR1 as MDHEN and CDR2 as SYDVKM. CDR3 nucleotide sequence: TGTGCCAGCAGTTTATCTGATTATGGCTACACCTTC. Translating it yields CASSLSDYGYTF.

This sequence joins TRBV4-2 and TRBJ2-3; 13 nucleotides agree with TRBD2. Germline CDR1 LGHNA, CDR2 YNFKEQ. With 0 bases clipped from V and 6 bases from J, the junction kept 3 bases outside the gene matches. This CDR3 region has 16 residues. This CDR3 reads CASSQELAGGHDTQYF. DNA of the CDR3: TGTGCCAGCAGCCAAGAACTAGCGGGGGGGCATGATACGCAGTATTTT.

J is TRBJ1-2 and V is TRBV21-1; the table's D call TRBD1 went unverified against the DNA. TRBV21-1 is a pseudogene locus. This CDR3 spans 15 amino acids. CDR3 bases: TGTGCCAGCAGCAAAAGACAGGGGGTGAATTATGGCTACACCTTC. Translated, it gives CASSKRQGVNYGYTF.

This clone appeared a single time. CDR3 region: CASSFPGLAGGPAPKQFF. The CDR3 bases are TGTGCCAGCTCCTTCCCGGGACTAGCGGGAGGGCCGGCTCCTAAGCAGTTCTTC. The rearrangement uses TRBV27 and TRBJ2-1, with 16 bases identical to TRBD2. The CDR3 runs to 18 residues. With V trimmed by 8 bases and J by 11 bases, 18 bases remained unmatched. Germline assignment: CDR1 MNHEY and CDR2 SMNVEV (reference sequence).

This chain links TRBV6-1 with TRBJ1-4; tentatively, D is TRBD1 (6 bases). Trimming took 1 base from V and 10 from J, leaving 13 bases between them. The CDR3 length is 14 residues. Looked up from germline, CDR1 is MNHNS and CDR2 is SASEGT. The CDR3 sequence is CASSEEGGAGKLFF. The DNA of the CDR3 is TGTGCCAGCAGTGAAGAGGGGGGGGCGGGAAAACTGTTTTTT.